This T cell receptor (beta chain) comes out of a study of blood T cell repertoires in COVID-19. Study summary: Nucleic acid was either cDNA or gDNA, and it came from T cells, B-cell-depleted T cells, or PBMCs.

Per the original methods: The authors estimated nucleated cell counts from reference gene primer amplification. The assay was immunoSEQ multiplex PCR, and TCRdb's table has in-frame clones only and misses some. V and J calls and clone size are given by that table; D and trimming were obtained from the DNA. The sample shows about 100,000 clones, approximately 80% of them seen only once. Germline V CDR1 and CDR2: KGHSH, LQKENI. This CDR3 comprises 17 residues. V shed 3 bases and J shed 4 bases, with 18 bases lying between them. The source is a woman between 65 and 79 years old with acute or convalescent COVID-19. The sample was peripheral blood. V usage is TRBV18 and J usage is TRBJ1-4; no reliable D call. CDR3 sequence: CASSPWNTADNNEKLFF. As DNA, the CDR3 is TGTGCCAGCTCACCTTGGAATACCGCAGACAATAATGAAAAACTGTTTTTT.